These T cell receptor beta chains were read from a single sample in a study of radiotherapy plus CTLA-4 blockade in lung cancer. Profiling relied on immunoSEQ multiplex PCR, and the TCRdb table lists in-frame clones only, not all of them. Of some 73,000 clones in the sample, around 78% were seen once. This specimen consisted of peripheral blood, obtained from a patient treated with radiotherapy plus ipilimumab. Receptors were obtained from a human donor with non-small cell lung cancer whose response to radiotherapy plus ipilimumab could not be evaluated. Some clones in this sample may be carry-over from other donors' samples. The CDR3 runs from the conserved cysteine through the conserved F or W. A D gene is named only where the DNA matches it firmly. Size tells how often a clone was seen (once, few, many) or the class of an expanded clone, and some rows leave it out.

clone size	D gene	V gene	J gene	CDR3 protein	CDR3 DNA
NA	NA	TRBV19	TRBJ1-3	CATKAGQLSGNTIYF	TGTGCCACTAAGGCAGGACAGCTATCTGGAAACACCATATATTTT
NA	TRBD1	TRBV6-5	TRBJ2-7	CASSYSTGGGYEQYF	TGTGCCAGCAGTTACTCGACAGGGGGCGGCTACGAGCAGTACTTC
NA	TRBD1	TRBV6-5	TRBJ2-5	CASSDRGREETQYF	TGTGCCAGCAGTGACAGGGGGCGGGAAGAGACCCAGTACTTC
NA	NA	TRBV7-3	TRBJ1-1	CASSLNSNTEAFF	TGTGCCAGCAGCTTAAATTCTAACACTGAAGCTTTCTTT
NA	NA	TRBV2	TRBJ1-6	CASRREGLNSPLHF	TGTGCCAGCAGGAGGGAGGGGCTAAATTCACCCCTCCACTTT
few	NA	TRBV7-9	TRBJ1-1	CARQDGENTEAFF	TGTGCCAGGCAGGACGGGGAGAACACTGAAGCTTTCTTT
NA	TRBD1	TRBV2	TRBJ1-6	CASISSTGGSPLHF	TGTGCCAGCATCTCCAGCACAGGGGGTTCACCCCTCCACTTT
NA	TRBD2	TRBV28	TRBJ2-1	CASSFGGAYNEQFF	TGTGCCAGCTCTTTCGGGGGGGCCTACAATGAGCAGTTCTTC
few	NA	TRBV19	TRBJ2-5	CASRAGGGVGETQYF	TGTGCCAGTAGGGCTGGCGGGGGCGTTGGGGAGACCCAGTACTTC
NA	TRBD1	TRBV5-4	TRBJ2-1	CASTDRGLYNEQFF	TGTGCCAGCACAGACAGGGGGCTCTACAATGAGCAGTTCTTC
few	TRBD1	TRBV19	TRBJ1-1	CASSFPTGREAFF	TGTGCCAGTAGTTTCCCGACAGGGCGGGAAGCTTTCTTT
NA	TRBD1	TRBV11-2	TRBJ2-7	CASSFLGQHRF	TGTGCCAGCAGCTTCTTGGGACAGCACCGGTTC
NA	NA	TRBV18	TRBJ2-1	CASSPPGLEQFF	TGTGCCAGCTCACCACCGGGACTTGAGCAGTTCTTC
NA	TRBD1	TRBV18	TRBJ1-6	CASSQLDRGDSPLHF	TGTGCCAGCTCACAACTGGACAGGGGCGATTCACCCCTCCACTTT
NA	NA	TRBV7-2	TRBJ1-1	CASSRTSTEAFF	TGTGCCAGCAGCCGGACATCAACTGAAGCTTTCTTT
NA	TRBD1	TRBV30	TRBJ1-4	CAWSVQGGSEKLFF	TGTGCCTGGAGTGTTCAGGGGGGTAGTGAAAAACTGTTTTTT
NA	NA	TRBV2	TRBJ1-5	CATKTTAHSNQPQHF	TGTGCCACCAAGACGACAGCTCATAGCAATCAGCCCCAGCATTTT
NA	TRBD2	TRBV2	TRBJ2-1	CASSGLAGGTNEQFF	TGTGCCAGCAGTGGCCTAGCGGGGGGCACCAATGAGCAGTTCTTC
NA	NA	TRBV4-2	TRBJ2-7	CASSQEGVGYEQYF	TGTGCCAGCAGCCAAGAGGGAGTTGGTTACGAGCAGTACTTC
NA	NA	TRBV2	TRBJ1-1	CASSERQGSNTEAFF	TGTGCCAGCAGTGAACGGCAGGGGTCCAACACTGAAGCTTTCTTT
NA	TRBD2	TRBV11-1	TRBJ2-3	CASSPGASGFRTDTQYF	TGTGCCAGCAGCCCGGGGGCTAGCGGGTTTCGCACAGATACGCAGTATTTT
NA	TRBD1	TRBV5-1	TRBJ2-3	CASTPGQRTDTQYF	TGCGCCAGCACCCCGGGACAGCGCACAGATACGCAGTATTTT
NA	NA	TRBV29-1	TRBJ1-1	CSVEEGPIEAFF	TGCAGCGTTGAGGAGGGCCCGATTGAAGCTTTCTTT
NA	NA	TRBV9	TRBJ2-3	CASSVDPGATDTQYF	TGTGCCAGCAGCGTAGATCCGGGAGCGACAGATACGCAGTATTTT
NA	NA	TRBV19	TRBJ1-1	CASSIVGGRTEAFF	TGTGCCAGTAGTATAGTGGGGGGAAGAACTGAAGCTTTCTTT
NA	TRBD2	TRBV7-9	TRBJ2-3	CASSPSGTTSTDTQYF	TGTGCCAGCAGCCCATCCGGGACTACTAGCACAGATACGCAGTATTTT
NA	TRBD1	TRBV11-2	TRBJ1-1	CASSSGQGAVEAFF	TGTGCCAGCAGCTCCGGACAGGGGGCGGTTGAAGCTTTCTTT
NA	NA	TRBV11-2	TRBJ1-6	CASSSQGSPLHF	TGTGCCAGCAGCTCTCAGGGTTCACCCCTCCACTTT